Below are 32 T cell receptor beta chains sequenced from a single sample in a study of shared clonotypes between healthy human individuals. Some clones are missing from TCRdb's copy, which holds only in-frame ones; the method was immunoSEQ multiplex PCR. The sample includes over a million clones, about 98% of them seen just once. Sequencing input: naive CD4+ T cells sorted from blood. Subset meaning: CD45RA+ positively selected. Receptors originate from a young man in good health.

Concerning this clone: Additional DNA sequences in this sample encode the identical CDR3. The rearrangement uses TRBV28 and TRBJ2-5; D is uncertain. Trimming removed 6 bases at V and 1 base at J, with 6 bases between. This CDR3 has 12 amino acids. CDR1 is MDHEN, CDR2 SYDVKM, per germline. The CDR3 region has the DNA TGTGCCAGCAGCGCCGCCCAAGAGACCCAGTACTTC. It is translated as CASSAAQETQYF.

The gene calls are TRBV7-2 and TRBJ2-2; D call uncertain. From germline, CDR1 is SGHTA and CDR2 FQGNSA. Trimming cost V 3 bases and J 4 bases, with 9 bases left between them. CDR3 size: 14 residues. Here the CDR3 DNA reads TGTGCCAGCAGCTTTTCCAGTCCCACCGGGGAGCTGTTTTTT. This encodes CASSFSSPTGELFF.

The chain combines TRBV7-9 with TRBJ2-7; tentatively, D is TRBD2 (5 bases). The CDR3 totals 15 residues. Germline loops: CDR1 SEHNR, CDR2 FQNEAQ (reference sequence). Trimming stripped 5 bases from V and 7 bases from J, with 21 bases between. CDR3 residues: CASSSSLSGWREQYF. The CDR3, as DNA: TGTGCCAGCAGCAGTTCCCTTTCCGGGTGGAGGGAGCAGTACTTC.

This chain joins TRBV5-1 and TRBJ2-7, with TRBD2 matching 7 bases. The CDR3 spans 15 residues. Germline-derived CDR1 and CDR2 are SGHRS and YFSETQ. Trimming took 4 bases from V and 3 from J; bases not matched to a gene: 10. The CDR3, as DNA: TGCGCCAGCAGCATAGGCCAGGGCGGGAGCTACGAGCAGTACTTC. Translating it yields CASSIGQGGSYEQYF.

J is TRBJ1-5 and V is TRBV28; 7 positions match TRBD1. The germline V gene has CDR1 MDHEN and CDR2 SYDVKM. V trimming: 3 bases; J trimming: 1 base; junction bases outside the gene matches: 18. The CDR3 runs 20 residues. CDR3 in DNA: TGTGCCAGCAGTTTCACCTTAGGGGGTGACAGGGTTAGGAGCAATCAGCCCCAGCATTTT. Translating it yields CASSFTLGGDRVRSNQPQHF.

As DNA, the CDR3 is TGCGCCAGCAGCCAAGGACTTGACGAGCAGTACTTC. Encoded protein: CASSQGLDEQYF. This chain links TRBV4-3 with TRBJ2-7; D ambiguous. Between the trimmed V and J ends, which lost 1 base and 5 bases, there was a span of 6 bases. The length of the CDR3 is 12 residues. CDR1 and CDR2 from the germline V gene are LGHNA and YSLEER.

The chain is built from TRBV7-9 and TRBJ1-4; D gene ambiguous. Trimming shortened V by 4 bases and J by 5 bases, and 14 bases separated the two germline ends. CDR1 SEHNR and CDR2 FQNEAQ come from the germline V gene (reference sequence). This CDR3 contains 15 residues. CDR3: CASSSGEVENEKLFF. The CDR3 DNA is TGTGCCAGCAGCTCCGGGGAGGTGGAAAATGAAAAACTGTTTTTT. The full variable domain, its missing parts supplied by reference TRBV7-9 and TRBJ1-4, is DTGVSQNPRHKITKRGQNVTFRCDPISEHNRLYWYRQTLGQGPEFLTYFQNEAQLEKSRLLSDRFSAERPKGSFSTLEIQRTEQGDSAMYLCASSSGEVENEKLFFGSGTQLSVL.

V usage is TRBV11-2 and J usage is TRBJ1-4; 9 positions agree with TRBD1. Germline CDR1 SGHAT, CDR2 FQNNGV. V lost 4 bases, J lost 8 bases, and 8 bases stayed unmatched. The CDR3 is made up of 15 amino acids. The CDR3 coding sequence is TGTGCCAGCAGCTCCCGGGACAGGGTGGGGGAAAAACTGTTTTTT. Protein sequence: CASSSRDRVGEKLFF.

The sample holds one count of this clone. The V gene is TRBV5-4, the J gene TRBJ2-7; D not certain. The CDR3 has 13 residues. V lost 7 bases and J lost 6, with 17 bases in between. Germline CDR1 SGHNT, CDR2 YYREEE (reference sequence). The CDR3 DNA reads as TGTGCCAGCGGTTTCCGAGGTGGTGGCGAGCAGTACTTC. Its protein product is CASGFRGGGEQYF.

CDR3 region: CASSLDGDQPQHF. CDR3 nucleotides: TGCGCCAGCAGCTTGGATGGGGATCAGCCCCAGCATTTT. This chain links TRBV5-1 with TRBJ1-5; no clear D gene. V was shortened by 0 bases and J by 5 bases, with 6 bases between the two germline ends. Per germline, CDR1 SGHRS and CDR2 YFSETQ. The CDR3 spans 13 residues.

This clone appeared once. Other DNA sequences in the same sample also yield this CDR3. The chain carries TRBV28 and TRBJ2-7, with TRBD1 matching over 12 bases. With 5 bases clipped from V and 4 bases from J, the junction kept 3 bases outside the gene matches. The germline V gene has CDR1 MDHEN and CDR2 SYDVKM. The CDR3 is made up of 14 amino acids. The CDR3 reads CASSGTGGSYEQYF. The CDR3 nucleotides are TGTGCCAGCAGTGGGACAGGGGGCTCTTACGAGCAGTACTTC.

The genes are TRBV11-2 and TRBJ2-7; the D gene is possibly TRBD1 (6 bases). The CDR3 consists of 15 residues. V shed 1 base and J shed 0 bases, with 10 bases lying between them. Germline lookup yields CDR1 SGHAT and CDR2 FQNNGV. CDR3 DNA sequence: TGTGCCAGCAGCTTAGCAACAGGGACCTCCTACGAGCAGTACTTC. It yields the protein CASSLATGTSYEQYF.

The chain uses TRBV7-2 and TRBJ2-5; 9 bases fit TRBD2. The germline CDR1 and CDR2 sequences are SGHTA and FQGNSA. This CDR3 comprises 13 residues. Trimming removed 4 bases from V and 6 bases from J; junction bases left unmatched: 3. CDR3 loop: CASSSGLAKTQYF. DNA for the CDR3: TGTGCCAGCAGCTCGGGACTAGCAAAGACCCAGTACTTC.

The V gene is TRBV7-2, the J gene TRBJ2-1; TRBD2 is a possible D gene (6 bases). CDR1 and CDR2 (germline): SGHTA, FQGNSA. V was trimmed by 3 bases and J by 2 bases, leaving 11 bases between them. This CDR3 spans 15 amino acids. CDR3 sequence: CASSFEGTPYNEQFF. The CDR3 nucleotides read TGTGCCAGCAGCTTCGAGGGGACTCCCTACAATGAGCAGTTCTTC. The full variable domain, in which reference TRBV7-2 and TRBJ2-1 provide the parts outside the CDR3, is GAGVSQSPSNKVTEKGKDVELRCDPISGHTALYWYRQSLGQGLEFLIYFQGNSAPDKSGLPSDRFSAERTGGSVSTLTIQRTQQEDSAVYLCASSFEGTPYNEQFFGPGTRLTVL.

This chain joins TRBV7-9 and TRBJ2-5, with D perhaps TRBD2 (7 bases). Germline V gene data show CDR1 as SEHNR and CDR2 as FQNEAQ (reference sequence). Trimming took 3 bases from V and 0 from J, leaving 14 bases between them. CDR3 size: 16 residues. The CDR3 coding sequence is TGTGCCAGCAGCTTGGGAGGGGGGTCCCACCAAGAGACCCAGTACTTC. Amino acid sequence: CASSLGGGSHQETQYF.

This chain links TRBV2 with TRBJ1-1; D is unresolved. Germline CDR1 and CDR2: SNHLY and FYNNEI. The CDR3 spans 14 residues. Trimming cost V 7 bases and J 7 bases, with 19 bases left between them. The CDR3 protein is CASTEGGRRDEAFF. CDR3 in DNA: TGTGCCAGCACCGAGGGAGGGCGAAGGGATGAAGCTTTCTTT.

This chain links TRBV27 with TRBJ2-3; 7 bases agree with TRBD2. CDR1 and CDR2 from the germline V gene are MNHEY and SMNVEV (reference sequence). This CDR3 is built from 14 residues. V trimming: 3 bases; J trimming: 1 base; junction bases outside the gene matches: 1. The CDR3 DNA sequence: TGTGCCAGCAGTTTTGGACTAGGCACAGATACGCAGTATTTT. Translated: CASSFGLGTDTQYF.

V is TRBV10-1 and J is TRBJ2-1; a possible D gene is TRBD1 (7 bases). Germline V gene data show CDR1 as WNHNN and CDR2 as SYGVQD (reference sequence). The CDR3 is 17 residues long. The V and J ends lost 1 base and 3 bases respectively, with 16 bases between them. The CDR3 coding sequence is TGCGCCAGCAGTGAGTTCCAGGGGGGATCTATCTACAATGAGCAGTTCTTC. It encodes CASSEFQGGSIYNEQFF.

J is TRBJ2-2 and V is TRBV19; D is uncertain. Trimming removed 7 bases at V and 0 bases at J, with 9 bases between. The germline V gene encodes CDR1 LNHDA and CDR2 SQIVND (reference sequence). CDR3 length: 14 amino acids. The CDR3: CASTVATNTGELFF. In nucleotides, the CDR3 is TGTGCCAGTACGGTGGCAACGAACACCGGGGAGCTGTTTTTT.

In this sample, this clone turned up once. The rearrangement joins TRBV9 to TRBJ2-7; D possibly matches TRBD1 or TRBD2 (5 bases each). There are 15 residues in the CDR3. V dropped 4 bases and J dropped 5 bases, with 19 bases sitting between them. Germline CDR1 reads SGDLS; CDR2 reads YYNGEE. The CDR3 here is CASSTTGTWAHEQYF. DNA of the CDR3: TGTGCCAGCAGCACAACCGGGACGTGGGCCCACGAGCAGTACTTC.

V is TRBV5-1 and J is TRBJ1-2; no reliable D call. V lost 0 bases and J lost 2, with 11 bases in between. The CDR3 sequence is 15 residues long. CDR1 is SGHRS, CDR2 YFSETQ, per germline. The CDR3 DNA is TGCGCCAGCAGCTTGGGGACTTCAATCAACTATGGCTACACCTTC. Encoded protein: CASSLGTSINYGYTF.

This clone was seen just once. The CDR3 protein is CASSTGLAGVIEQYF. CDR3 DNA sequence: TGTGCCAGTAGTACCGGACTAGCGGGAGTGATCGAGCAGTACTTC. The V and J genes are TRBV19 and TRBJ2-7, with 13 nucleotides matching TRBD2. The V and J ends lost 4 bases and 6 bases, in that order; junction bases with no gene match: 6. In germline, CDR1 is LNHDA, CDR2 SQIVND (reference sequence). CDR3 length: 15 residues.

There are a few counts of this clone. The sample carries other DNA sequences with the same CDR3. The CDR3 bases are TGCAGTGCTAGATACAATGAGCAGTTCTTC. It codes for CSARYNEQFF. The chain couples TRBV20-1 to TRBJ2-1; D not certain. Germline loops: CDR1 DFQATT, CDR2 SNEGSKA (reference sequence). This CDR3 spans 10 amino acids. V lost 2 bases, J lost 4 bases, and 0 bases lay in between.

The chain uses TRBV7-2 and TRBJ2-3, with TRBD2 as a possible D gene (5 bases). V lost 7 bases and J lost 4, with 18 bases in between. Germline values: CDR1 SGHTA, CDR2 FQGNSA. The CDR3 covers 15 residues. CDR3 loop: CASKELASSPDTQYF. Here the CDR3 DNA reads TGTGCCAGCAAAGAGCTGGCTAGCTCCCCAGATACGCAGTATTTT.

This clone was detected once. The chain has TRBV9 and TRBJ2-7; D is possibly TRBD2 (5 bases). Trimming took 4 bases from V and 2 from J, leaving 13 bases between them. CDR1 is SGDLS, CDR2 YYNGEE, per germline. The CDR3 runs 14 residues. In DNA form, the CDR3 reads TGTGCCAGCAGCCCACCCGGGGTCCCCTACGAGCAGTACTTC. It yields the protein CASSPPGVPYEQYF.

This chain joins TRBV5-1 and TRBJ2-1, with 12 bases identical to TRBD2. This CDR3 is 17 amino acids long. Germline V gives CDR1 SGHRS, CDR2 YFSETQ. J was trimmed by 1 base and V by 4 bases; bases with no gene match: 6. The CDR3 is CASSRASGRASYNEQFF. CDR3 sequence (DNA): TGCGCCAGCAGCCGTGCTAGCGGGAGGGCTTCCTACAATGAGCAGTTCTTC.

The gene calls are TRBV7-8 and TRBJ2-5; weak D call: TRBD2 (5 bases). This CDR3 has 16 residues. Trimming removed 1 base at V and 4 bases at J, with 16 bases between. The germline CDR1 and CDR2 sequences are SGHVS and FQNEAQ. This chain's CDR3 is CASSLERQRIGETQYF. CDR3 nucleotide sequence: TGTGCCAGCAGCTTAGAGCGGCAGCGAATCGGAGAGACCCAGTACTTC.

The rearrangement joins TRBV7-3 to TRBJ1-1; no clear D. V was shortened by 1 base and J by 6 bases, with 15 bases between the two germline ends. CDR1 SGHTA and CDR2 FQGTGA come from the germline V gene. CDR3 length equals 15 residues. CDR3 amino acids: CASSLMPANGAEAFF. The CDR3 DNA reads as TGTGCCAGCAGCTTAATGCCCGCCAATGGGGCTGAAGCTTTCTTT.

CDR3 in amino acids: CASSPILAGSGEKGQAISYEQYF. The CDR3 DNA follows: TGTGCCAGCTCACCGATTTTGGCCGGTTCGGGGGAGAAGGGACAGGCAATCTCCTACGAGCAGTACTTC. V gene TRBV18 combines with J gene TRBJ2-7; 8 nucleotides line up with TRBD1. The CDR3 length is 23 residues. V lost 3 bases and J lost 0; bases outside the gene matches: 28. Germline CDR1 is KGHSH and CDR2 is LQKENI.

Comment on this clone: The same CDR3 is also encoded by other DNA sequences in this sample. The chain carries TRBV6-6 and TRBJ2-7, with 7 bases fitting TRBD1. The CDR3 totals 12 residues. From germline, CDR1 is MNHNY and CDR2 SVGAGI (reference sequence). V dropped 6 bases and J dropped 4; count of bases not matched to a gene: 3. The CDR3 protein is CASSRDSYEQYF. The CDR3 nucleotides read TGTGCCAGCAGCCGGGACAGTTACGAGCAGTACTTC.

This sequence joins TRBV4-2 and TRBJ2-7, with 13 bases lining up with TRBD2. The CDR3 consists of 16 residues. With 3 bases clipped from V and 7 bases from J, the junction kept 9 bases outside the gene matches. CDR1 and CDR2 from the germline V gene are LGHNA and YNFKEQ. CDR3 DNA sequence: TGTGCCAGCAGCCAGGGACTAGCGGGACCTTTAGGGGAGCAGTACTTC. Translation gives CASSQGLAGPLGEQYF.

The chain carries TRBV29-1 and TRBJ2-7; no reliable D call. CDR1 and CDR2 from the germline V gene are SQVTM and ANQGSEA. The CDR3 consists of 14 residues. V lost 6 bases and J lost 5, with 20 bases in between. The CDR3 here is CSVQEPLGSNEQYF. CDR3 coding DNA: TGCAGCGTCCAGGAGCCGTTAGGGTCCAACGAGCAGTACTTC.